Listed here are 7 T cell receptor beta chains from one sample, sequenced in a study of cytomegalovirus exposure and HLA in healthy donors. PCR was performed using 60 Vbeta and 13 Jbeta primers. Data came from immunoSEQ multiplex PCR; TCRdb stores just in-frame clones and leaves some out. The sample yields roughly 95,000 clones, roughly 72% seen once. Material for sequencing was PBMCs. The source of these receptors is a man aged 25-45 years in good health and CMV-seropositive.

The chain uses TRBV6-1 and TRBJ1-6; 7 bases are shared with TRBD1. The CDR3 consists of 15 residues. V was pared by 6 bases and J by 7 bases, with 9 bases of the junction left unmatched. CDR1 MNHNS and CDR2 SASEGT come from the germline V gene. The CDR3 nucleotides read TGTGCCAGCAGCCCCCCCACGGGACAGAATTCACCCCTCCACTTT. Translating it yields CASSPPTGQNSPLHF.

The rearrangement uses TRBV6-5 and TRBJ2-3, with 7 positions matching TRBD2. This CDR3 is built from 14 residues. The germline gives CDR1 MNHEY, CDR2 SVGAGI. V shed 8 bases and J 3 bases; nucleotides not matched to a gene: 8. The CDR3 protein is CASAGEGRTDTQYF. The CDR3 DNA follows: TGTGCCAGCGCGGGGGAGGGAAGAACAGATACGCAGTATTTT.

Here the CDR3 DNA reads TGTGCCAGCAGTGAAGTAGAGTCCCCTTTTCTGGGCGGCTACACCTTC. Translation gives CASSEVESPFLGGYTF. The chain uses TRBV6-1 and TRBJ1-2; D remains ambiguous. V was trimmed by 1 base and J by 8 bases, leaving 20 bases between them. CDR1 is MNHNS and CDR2 is SASEGT in the germline V gene. The CDR3 covers 16 residues.

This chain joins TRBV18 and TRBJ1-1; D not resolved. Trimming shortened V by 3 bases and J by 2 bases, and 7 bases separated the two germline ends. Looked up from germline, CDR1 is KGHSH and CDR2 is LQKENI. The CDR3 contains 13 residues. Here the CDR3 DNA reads TGTGCCAGCTCACCGGGCCACAACACTGAAGCTTTCTTT. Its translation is CASSPGHNTEAFF.

CDR3 sequence reads: CATSPAGGPTDTQYF. The CDR3 bases are TGTGCCACTAGTCCAGCGGGAGGGCCCACAGATACGCAGTATTTT. The genes are TRBV10-3 and TRBJ2-3; 10 bases are a match to TRBD2. Unmatched junction bases numbered 9, after V lost 10 bases and J lost 2 bases. Germline V gene data show CDR1 as ENHRY and CDR2 as SYGVKD. The CDR3 spans 15 residues.

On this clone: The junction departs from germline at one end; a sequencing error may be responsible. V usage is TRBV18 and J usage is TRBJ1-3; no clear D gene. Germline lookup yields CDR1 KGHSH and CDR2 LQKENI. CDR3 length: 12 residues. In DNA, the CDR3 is TGTGCAAGCTCAGTATCTGGAAACACCATATATTTT. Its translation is CASSVSGNTIYF.

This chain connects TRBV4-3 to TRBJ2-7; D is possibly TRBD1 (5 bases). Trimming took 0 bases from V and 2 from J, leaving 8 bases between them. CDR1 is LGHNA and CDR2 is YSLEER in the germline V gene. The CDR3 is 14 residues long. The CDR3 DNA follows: TGCGCCAGCAGCCAAGATTACAGGACCTACGAGCAGTACTTC. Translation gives CASSQDYRTYEQYF.